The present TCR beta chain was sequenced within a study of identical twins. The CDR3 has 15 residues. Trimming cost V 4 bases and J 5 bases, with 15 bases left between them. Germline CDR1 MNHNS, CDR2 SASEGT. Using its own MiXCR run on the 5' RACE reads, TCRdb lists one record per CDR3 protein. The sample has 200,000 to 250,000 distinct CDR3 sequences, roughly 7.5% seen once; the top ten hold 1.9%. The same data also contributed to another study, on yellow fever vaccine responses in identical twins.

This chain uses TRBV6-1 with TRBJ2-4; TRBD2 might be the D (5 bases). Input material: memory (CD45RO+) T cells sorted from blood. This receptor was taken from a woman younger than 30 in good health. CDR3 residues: CASSAPLDGENIQYF. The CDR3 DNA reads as TGTGCCAGCAGTGCCCCCCTGGACGGGGAAAACATTCAGTACTTC.